This T cell receptor beta chain was recovered during a study of blood T cells in healthy people across ages (dated by TCRdb to the mid-2010s). As for the study more broadly: In model experiments, roughly one uniquely barcoded TCR beta cDNA molecule per two T cells was captured by template switching. For two donors (one aged 18 to 29 and one aged 80 or older), the study analyzed two additional independent replicas of 1 million unique cDNA reads from the same blood draw. The donors were split into four age groups: young (average around 16 years), middle-aged (about 40), aged (more than 60) and long-lived (approximately 89). To avoid experimental bias, donors of different ages were randomly spread across the sequencing lanes. Using deep sequencing normalized with unique cDNA molecular identifiers, the study measured how TCR beta repertoire diversity changes with age.

The donors were under 40 Caucasian individuals from Russia, aged about 6 to 100 years, who were systemically healthy. Approximately 9.7 milliliters of peripheral blood were drawn from each donor into EDTA-treated Vacutainer tubes. Ficoll-Paque density-gradient centrifugation was used to isolate PBMCs, with at least 6.5 million per sample. Trizol reagent was used to extract total RNA from the PBMCs, yielding at least 5.5 micrograms per sample. For every donor, flow cytometry on a PBMC aliquot measured the percentage of naive CD45RAhigh/CD27high T cells. This clonotype was seen more than once but under ten times. Its antigen is currently not known. No per-base quality is available; no much larger clone lies one base away. Overall study outcomes, separate from this receptor: The percentage of naive T cells measured by flow cytometry correlated strongly with observed TCR beta diversity. Total diversity estimates from one million sequenced T cells were considered lower bounds and underestimates. Because the CMV infection status of the donors was unknown, age-related changes in expanded clonotypes may potentially have been confounded. Conclusive comparison of naive and antigen-experienced compartments was prevented by the profiling of bulk unsorted PBMCs. Compared with the aged group, more naive CD4+ T cells, fewer expanded clones and increased TCR diversity were shown by the long-lived group, suggesting age selection. As age increased, observed TCR beta diversity per million T cells dropped in a roughly linear way, and a significant reduction was already evident by age 40.

Library method: 5' RACE. Instrument on record: Illumina HiSeq 2500. A second PCR of about 6 to 11 cycles was performed with a sample-barcoded 5' primer and a J-beta primer mix. A unique molecular identifier was introduced onto each TCR beta cDNA molecule by a template-switch 5' adaptor carrying 12 random nucleotides. At least 2.5 million CDR3-containing paired-end reads were obtained from each sample. The Mint cDNA synthesis kit, primed by a TRBC-specific oligonucleotide, was used to synthesize first-strand cDNA from all RNA. Following uracil-DNA glycosylase treatment, all cDNA underwent a first 18-cycle PCR with the universal primers M1SS and BC2_uni_R. In the original analysis: Each sample was normalized by randomly selecting 1 million high-quality reads, each carrying a distinct molecular identifier. Reads sharing molecular identifiers were discarded rather than binned into consensus sequences. MiTCR, set to a Q25 quality threshold and the strictest error-elimination algorithm, was used for CDR3 identification, clonotype clustering and error correction. Lower-bound total TCR beta diversity was estimated with a nonparametric unseen species model using Euler transformation. Clones were called with MiXCR by TCRdb after fastp trimmed the public reads at Q25, and only in-frame beta chains were retained. Identical CDR3 protein sequences are pooled into one entry, listed with their most common genes and DNA. The V and J calls shown here were made by TCRdb, not taken from the authors' results. In this sample the table shows 600,000 to 800,000 distinct CDR3 sequences, more than 20% of which occur a single time. The ten largest clonotypes hold more than 3% of the sample.

Ends trimmed: V by 4 bases, J by 5 bases; bases unmatched to a gene: 3. The CDR3 has 15 amino acids, counting the end cysteine and phenylalanine. Solely the CDR3 DNA is kept, with 45 bases framed from the first base. This chain is built from TRBV12-3 or TRBV12-4 and TRBJ2-1; the junction holds 12 bases that match TRBD1. The sample consisted of blood. The clonotype originates from a man aged 65 to 85 in good health. The DNA sequence is TGTGCCAGCAGTTCCCGGGACAGGGGGCACAATGAGCAGTTCTTC. It specifies CASSSRDRGHNEQFF.